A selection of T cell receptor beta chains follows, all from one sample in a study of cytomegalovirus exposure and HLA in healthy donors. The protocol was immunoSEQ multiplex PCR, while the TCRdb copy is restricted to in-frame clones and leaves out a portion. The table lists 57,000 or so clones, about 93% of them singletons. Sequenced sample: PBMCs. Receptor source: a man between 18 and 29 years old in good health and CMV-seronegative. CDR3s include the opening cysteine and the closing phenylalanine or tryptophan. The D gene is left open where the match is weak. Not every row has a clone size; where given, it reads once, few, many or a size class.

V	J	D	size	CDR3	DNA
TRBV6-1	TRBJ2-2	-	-	CASLFQPTGPGELFF	TGTGCCAGCTTGTTTCAACCTACAGGGCCCGGGGAGCTGTTTTTT
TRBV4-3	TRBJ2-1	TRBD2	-	CASSQDPGLAGLNEQFF	TGCGCCAGCAGCCAAGATCCCGGGCTAGCGGGACTTAATGAGCAGTTCTTC
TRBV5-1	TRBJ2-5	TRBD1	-	CASSSLPGQGAETQYF	TGCGCCAGCAGCTCATTACCGGGACAGGGTGCGGAGACCCAGTACTTC
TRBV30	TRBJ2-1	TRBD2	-	CAWNGLAGGGEQFF	TGTGCCTGGAACGGACTAGCGGGAGGAGGGGAGCAGTTCTTC
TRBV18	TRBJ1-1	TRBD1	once	CASSPSTGGFEAFF	TGTGCCAGCTCACCTAGTACAGGGGGCTTTGAAGCTTTCTTT
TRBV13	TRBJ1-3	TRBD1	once	CASSPGQGGNTIYF	TGTGCCAGCAGCCCGGGACAGGGAGGAAACACCATATATTTT
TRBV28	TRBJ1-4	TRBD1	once	CASSSPGQGAANEKLFF	TGTGCCAGCAGTTCTCCGGGACAGGGGGCTGCTAATGAAAAACTGTTTTTT
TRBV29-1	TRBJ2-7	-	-	CSVDRGYEQYF	TGCAGCGTTGACAGGGGATACGAGCAGTACTTC
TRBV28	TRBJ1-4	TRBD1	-	CASRSQGDWKKLFF	TGTGCCAGCAGAAGTCAGGGGGATTGGAAAAAACTGTTTTTT
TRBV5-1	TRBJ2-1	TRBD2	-	CASSLSASGSTYNEQFF	TGCGCCAGCAGCTTGTCGGCTAGCGGGAGTACCTACAATGAGCAGTTCTTC
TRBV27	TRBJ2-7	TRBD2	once	CASSGTSVRGSYEQYF	TGTGCCAGCAGCGGGACTAGCGTTAGGGGCTCCTACGAGCAGTACTTC
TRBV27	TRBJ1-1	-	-	CASNPGAGNTEAFF	TGTGCCAGCAACCCGGGAGCTGGGAACACTGAAGCTTTCTTT
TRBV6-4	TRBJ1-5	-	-	CASSAVQTNQPQHF	TGTGCCAGCAGTGCAGTCCAGACTAATCAGCCCCAGCATTTT
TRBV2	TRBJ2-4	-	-	CATEALAKNIQYF	TGTGCCACCGAGGCGTTAGCCAAAAACATTCAGTACTTC
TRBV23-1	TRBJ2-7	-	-	CASSQRGGRRGEQYF	TGCGCCAGCAGTCAAAGGGGGGGGCGTCGTGGGGAGCAGTACTTC
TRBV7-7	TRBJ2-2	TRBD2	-	CASSSWSGGDLGELFF	TGTGCCAGCAGCTCATGGAGCGGGGGGGACCTCGGGGAGCTGTTTTTT
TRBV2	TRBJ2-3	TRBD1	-	CAIYNYRGRTDTQYF	TGTGCCATATACAATTACAGGGGGCGCACAGATACGCAGTATTTT
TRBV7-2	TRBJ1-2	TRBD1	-	CASTRQGDSNYYGYTF	TGTGCCAGCACCCGTCAGGGGGATTCTAACTATTATGGCTACACCTTC
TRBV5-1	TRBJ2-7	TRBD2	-	CASSFIQGGLAGNHEQYF	TGCGCCAGCAGCTTCATTCAGGGGGGACTAGCGGGAAATCACGAGCAGTACTTC
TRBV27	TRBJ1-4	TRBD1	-	CASSSGTEGEKLFF	TGTGCCAGCAGTTCGGGGACAGAGGGGGAAAAACTGTTTTTT
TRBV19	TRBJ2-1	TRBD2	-	CASSPLGGGNEQFF	TGTGCCAGTAGCCCCCTTGGGGGGGGCAATGAGCAGTTCTTC
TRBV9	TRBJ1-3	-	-	CASSFSSSTGNTIYF	TGTGCCAGCAGCTTTAGCTCGTCCACTGGAAACACCATATATTTT
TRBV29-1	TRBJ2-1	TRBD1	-	CSVEDRDRAYGVYEQFF	TGCAGCGTTGAAGATCGAGACAGGGCTTACGGAGTCTATGAGCAGTTCTTC
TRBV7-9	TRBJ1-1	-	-	CASSLFQDTEAFF	TGTGCCAGCAGCCTATTTCAGGACACTGAAGCTTTCTTT
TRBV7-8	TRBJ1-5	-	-	CASSAYRDANQPQHF	TGTGCCAGCAGCGCCTACAGGGACGCGAATCAGCCCCAGCATTTT
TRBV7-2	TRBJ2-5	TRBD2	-	CASSSGLAGETQYF	TGTGCCAGCAGCTCGGGACTAGCGGGAGAGACCCAGTACTTC